The present entry profiles one T cell receptor (beta chain) with its context. Only one count was recorded for this clone. Its antigen specificity is not known. No base quality values were provided; no much bigger clone lies one nucleotide off. From the cysteine through the phenylalanine, the CDR3 covers 18 amino acids. CDR3 DNA only is kept here, 54 bases in frame from base 1. Trimming leaves V shorter by 3 bases and J shorter by 10 bases, with the junction holding 19 bases beyond the gene matches. CDR1 and CDR2, per the germline V gene, are SGDLS and YYNGEE. The sample comes from a study of OX40 agonist ivuxolimab in advanced cancers. With respect to the entire study: The costimulatory receptor OX40 (CD134) was targeted by ivuxolimab, a fully human IgG2 agonistic monoclonal antibody. The monotherapy dose-escalation portion (N of about 57 patients) of the phase I ivuxolimab trial is reported in the paper. Prior anti-PD-1, anti-PD-L1 or anti-CTLA-4 therapy was permitted, and checkpoint inhibitors had been received by less than 45% of dose-escalation patients. The purpose of peripheral TCRbeta sequencing was to test whether ivuxolimab changed TCR sequence diversity and led to clonal T-cell expansion. Of the roughly 51 dose-escalation patients, hepatocellular carcinoma was present in around 19, melanoma in approximately 15, renal cell carcinoma in 9 and head and neck cancer in 9. In the dose-escalation cohort, 82.7% of patients were male, and the mean age was approximately 60 years, with a range of roughly 20 to 85. Partial responses were achieved by three dose-escalation patients, of whom one had hepatocellular carcinoma and two had cutaneous melanoma. Intravenous ivuxolimab was administered to patients every 2 weeks at six dose levels: 0.01, 0.1, 0.3, 1.5, 3 and 10 mg/kg.

Patients with autoimmune disease history or receiving systemic immunosuppression were excluded from the trial. In every dose cohort, peripheral blood was drawn for TCR sequencing at baseline, cycle 4 day 1, and cycle 7 day 1. The samples were taken from a phase I, first-in-human, multicenter, open-label dose-escalation trial of ivuxolimab. The trial enrolled adults with locally advanced or metastatic head and neck squamous cell, hepatocellular, melanoma or renal cell carcinoma. Before TCR sequencing, CD4+ and CD8+ T cells were separately sorted from peripheral blood. To sequence the TCRbeta CDR3 region, genomic DNA was isolated from the sorted cells. The immunoSEQ Assay was used for sequencing of TCRbeta CDR3 regions. The source is immuneACCESS, and TCRdb retained only in-frame sequences with V and J called. Part of the clones is not carried over; for the studies checked, unresolved V genes explain less than half of this, and the remainder is unexplained. Recorded for this sample are about 77,000 clones; over 85% of them occurred a single time. The biggest ten clones account for around 2.4% of the sample.

Overall study outcomes, separate from this receptor: At doses of 0.1 to 3.0 mg/kg, clonal expansion of both CD4+ and CD8+ T cells in blood was seen between baseline and week 6. In partial responders in the 0.1-3.0 mg/kg groups, normalized peripheral clonal expansion was found to be among the lowest, especially among CD8+ T cells. Which antigens the clonally expanded peripheral T cells were specific for was not determined. After ivuxolimab, CD8+ T cells had more expanded clones than CD4+ T cells on average. Low levels of normalized T-cell clonal expansion were also seen in some patients who did not respond.

The receptor's source is an adult with an advanced solid tumor such as melanoma, head and neck, liver or kidney cancer. Rearrangement joined TRBV9 to TRBJ2-1; 10 of the junction bases match TRBD1. Specimen: CD4+ or CD8+ T cells sorted from blood, collected in a trial of the OX40 agonist ivuxolimab. The sequenced DNA: TGTGCCAGCAGCGCGAACACGTTTCCGGGACAGGGGTTTGGGGAGCAGTTCTTC. It codes for CASSANTFPGQGFGEQFF.